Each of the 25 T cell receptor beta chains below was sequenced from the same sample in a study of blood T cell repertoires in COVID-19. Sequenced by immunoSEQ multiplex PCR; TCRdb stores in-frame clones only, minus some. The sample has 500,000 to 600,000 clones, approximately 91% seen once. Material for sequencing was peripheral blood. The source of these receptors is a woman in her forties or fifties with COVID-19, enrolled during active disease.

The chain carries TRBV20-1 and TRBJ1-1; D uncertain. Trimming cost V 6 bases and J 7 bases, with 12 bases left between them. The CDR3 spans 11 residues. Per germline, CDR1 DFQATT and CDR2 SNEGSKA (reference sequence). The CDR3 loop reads CSAGRVGEAFF. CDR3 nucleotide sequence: TGCAGTGCCGGGCGGGTGGGTGAAGCTTTCTTT.

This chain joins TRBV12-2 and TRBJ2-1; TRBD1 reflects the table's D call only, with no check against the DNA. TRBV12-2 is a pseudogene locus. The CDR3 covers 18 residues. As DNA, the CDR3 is TGTGCAAGTCGCTTATTTTACTGCCCGAGGGGGTCGAGGAATGAGCAGTTCTTC. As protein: CASRLFYCPRGSRNEQFF.

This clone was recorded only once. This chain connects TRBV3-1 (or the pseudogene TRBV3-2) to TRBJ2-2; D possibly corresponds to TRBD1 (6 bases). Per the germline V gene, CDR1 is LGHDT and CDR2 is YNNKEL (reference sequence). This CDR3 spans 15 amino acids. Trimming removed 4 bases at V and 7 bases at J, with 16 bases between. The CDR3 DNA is TGTGCCAGCAGCCCGTTGGGGGCTCAGGTCGGGGAGCTGTTTTTT. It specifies CASSPLGAQVGELFF.

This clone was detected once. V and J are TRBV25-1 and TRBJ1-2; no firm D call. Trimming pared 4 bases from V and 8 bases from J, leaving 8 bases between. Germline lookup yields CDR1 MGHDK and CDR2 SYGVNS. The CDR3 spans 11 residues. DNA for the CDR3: TGTGCCAGCAGTGGGGCCGTCGGCTACACCTTC. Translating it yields CASSGAVGYTF.

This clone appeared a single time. CDR3 bases: TGTGCCAGCAGTTACACAGGGCCGGATGATACGCAGTATTTT. Translated: CASSYTGPDDTQYF. The chain carries TRBV6-5 and TRBJ2-3; D is possibly TRBD1 (6 bases). Germline CDR1 and CDR2: MNHEY and SVGAGI. The CDR3 runs 14 residues. V dropped 2 bases and J dropped 6 bases, with 12 bases sitting between them.

In DNA, the CDR3 is TGTGCCAGTAGTATCTTACCAGGGGAAGGCTACACCTTC. This encodes CASSILPGEGYTF. This chain links TRBV19 with TRBJ1-2, with D maybe TRBD1 (6 bases). This CDR3 has 13 residues. Germline lookup yields CDR1 LNHDA and CDR2 SQIVND (reference sequence). V shed 3 bases and J shed 8 bases, with 13 bases lying between them.

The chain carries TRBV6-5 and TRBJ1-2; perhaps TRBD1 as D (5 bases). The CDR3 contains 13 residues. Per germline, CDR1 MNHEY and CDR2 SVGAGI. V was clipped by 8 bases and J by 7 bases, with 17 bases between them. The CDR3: CASGGGDASGYTF. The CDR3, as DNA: TGTGCCAGCGGAGGAGGGGACGCAAGTGGCTACACCTTC.

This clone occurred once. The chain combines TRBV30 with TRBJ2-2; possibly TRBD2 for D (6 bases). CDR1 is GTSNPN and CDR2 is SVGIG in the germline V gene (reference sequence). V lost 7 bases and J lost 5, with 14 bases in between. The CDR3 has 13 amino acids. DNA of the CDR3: TGTGCCTTTTCTGGGACTTCAACCGGGGAGCTGTTTTTT. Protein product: CAFSGTSTGELFF.

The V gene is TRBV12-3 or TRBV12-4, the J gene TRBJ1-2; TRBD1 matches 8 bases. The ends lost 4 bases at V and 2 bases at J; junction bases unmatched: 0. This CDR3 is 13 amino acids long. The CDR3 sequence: CASSWTGNYGYTF. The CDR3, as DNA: TGTGCCAGCAGTTGGACAGGGAACTATGGCTACACCTTC.

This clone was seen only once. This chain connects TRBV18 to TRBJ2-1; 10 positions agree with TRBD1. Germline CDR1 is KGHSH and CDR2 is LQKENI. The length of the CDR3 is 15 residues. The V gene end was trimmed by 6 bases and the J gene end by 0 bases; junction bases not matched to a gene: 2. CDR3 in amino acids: CASSRTGGSYNEQFF. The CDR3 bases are TGTGCCAGCTCGAGGACAGGGGGCTCCTACAATGAGCAGTTCTTC.

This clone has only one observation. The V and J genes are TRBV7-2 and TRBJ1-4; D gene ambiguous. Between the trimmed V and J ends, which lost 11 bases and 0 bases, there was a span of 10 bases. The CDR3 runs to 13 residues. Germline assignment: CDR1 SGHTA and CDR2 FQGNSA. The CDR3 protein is CAVTGATNEKLFF. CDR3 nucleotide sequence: TGTGCCGTAACCGGTGCAACTAATGAAAAACTGTTTTTT.

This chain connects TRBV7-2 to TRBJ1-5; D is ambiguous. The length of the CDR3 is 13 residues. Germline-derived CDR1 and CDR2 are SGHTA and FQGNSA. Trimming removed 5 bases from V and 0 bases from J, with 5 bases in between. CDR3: CASSPYSNQPQHF. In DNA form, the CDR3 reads TGTGCCAGCAGCCCTTATAGCAATCAGCCCCAGCATTTT.

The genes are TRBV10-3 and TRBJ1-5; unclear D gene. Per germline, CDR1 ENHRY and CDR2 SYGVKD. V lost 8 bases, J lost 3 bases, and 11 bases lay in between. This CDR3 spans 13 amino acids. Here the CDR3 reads CAISPSPNQPQHF. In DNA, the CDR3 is TGTGCCATCTCCCCCTCCCCCAATCAGCCCCAGCATTTT.

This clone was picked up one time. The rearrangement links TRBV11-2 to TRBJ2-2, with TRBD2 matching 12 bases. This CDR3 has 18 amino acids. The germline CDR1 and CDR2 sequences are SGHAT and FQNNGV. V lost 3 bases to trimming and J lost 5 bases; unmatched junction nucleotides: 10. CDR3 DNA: TGTGCCAGCAGCTTCCCTAGCGGGGGGGCCAGTTGGACCGGGGAGCTGTTTTTT. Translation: CASSFPSGGASWTGELFF.

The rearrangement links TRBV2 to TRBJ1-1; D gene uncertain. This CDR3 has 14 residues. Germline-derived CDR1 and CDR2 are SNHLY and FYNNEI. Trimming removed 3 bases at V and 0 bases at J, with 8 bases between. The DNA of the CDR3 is TGTGCCAGCAGTGACTACCCCATGAACACTGAAGCTTTCTTT. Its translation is CASSDYPMNTEAFF.

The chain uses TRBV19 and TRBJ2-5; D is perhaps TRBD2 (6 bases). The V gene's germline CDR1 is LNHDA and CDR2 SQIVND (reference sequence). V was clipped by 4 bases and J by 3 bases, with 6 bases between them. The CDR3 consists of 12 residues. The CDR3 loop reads CASSRGEETQYF. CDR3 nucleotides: TGTGCCAGTAGTAGGGGGGAAGAGACCCAGTACTTC. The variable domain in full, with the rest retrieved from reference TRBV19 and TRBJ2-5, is DGGITQSPKYLFRKEGQNVTLSCEQNLNHDAMYWYRQDPGQGLRLIYYSQIVNDFQKGDIAEGYSVSREKKESFPLTVTSAQKNPTAFYLCASSRGEETQYFGPGTRLLVL.

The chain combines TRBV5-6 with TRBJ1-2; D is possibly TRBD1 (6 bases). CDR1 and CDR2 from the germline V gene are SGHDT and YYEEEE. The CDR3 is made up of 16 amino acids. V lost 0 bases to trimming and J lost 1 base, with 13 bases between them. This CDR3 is CASSLALQGNNYGYTF. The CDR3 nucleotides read TGTGCCAGCAGCTTGGCGCTGCAGGGGAATAACTATGGCTACACCTTC. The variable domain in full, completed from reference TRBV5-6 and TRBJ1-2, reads DAGVTQSPTHLIKTRGQQVTLRCSPKSGHDTVSWYQQALGQGPQFIFQYYEEEERQRGNFPDRFSGHQFPNYSSELNVNALLLGDSALYLCASSLALQGNNYGYTFGSGTRLTVV.

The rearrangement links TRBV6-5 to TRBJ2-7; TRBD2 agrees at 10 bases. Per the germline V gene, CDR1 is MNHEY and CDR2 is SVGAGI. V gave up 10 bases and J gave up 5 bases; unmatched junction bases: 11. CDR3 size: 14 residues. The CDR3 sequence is CATRIAGGLDEQYF. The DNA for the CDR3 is TGTGCCACTCGGATAGCGGGGGGATTAGACGAGCAGTACTTC.

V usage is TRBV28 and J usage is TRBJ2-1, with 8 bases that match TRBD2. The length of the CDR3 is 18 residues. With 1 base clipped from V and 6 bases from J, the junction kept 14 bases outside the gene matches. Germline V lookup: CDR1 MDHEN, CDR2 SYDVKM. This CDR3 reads CASSLYPPGGPTPNEQFF. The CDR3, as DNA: TGTGCCAGCAGTTTATATCCACCGGGGGGGCCCACCCCCAATGAGCAGTTCTTC.

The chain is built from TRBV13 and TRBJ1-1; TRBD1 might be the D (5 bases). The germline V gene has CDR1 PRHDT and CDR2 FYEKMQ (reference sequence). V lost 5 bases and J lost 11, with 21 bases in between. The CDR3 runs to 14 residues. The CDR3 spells CASSTRTPPLEAFF. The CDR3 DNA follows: TGTGCCAGCAGCACTCGGACACCGCCCCTGGAGGCTTTCTTT.

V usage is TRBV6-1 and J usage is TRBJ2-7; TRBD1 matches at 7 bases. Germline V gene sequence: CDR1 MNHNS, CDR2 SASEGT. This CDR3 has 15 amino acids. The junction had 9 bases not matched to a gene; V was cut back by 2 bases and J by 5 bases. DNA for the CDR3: TGTGCCAGCAGTGAACGAGCCAGGGGGTACGACGAGCAGTACTTC. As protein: CASSERARGYDEQYF.

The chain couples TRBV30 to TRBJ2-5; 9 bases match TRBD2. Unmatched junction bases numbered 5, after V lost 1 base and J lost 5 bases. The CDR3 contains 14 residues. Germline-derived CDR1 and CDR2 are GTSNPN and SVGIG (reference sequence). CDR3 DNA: TGTGCCTGGAGTGGAGCGGGGGGCCTCGAGACCCAGTACTTC. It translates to CAWSGAGGLETQYF.

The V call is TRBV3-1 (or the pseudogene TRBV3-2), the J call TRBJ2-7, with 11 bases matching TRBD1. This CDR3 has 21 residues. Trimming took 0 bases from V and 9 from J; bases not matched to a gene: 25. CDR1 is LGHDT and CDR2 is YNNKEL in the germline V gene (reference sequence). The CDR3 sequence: CASSQDVEKRTGGSKLAVQYF. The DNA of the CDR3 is TGTGCCAGCAGCCAAGATGTGGAGAAGAGGACAGGGGGCTCGAAGCTCGCGGTGCAGTACTTC.

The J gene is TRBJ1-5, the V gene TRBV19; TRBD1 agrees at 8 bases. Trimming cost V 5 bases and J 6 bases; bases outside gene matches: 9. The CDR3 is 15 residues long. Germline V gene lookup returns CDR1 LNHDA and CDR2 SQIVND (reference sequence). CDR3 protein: CASSGAQGAGQPQHF. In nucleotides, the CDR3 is TGTGCCAGTAGTGGGGCGCAGGGGGCAGGTCAGCCCCAGCATTTT.

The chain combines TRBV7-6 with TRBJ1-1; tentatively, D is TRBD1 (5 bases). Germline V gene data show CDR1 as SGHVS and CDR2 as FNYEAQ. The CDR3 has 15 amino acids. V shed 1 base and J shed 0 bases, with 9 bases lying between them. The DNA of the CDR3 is TGTGCCAGCAGCTTAGGAGCAGGGATGAACACTGAAGCTTTCTTT. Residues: CASSLGAGMNTEAFF. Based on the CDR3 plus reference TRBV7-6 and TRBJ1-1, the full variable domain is GAGVSQSPRYKVTKRGQDVALRCDPISGHVSLYWYRQALGQGPEFLTYFNYEAQQDKSGLPNDRFSAERPEGSISTLTIQRTEQRDSAMYRCASSLGAGMNTEAFFGQGTRLTVV.